The text below deals with one TCR beta chain. This sample was included in a study of blood T cells in healthy people across ages. A J-beta primer mix and a sample-barcoded 5' primer were used in a second PCR of roughly 6 to 11 cycles. From the 5' RACE reads, TCRdb called clonotypes with MiXCR, one entry per CDR3 protein. The sample comprises 1.5 million to 2 million distinct CDR3 sequences, around half of which are singletons, and approximately 2.1% rests with the top ten. CDR3 length equals 14 residues. Per the germline V gene, CDR1 is SEHNR and CDR2 is FQNEAQ (reference sequence). Trimming cost V 3 bases and J 5 bases, with 12 bases left between them.

The clonotype comes from a woman aged 35 to 49 in good health. The V gene is TRBV7-9, the J gene TRBJ2-3; D gene unclear. Sequencing was carried out using blood. In DNA, the CDR3 is TGTGCCAGCAGCTTTTCGGGCCCGAGAGATACGCAGTATTTT. Its translation: CASSFSGPRDTQYF.